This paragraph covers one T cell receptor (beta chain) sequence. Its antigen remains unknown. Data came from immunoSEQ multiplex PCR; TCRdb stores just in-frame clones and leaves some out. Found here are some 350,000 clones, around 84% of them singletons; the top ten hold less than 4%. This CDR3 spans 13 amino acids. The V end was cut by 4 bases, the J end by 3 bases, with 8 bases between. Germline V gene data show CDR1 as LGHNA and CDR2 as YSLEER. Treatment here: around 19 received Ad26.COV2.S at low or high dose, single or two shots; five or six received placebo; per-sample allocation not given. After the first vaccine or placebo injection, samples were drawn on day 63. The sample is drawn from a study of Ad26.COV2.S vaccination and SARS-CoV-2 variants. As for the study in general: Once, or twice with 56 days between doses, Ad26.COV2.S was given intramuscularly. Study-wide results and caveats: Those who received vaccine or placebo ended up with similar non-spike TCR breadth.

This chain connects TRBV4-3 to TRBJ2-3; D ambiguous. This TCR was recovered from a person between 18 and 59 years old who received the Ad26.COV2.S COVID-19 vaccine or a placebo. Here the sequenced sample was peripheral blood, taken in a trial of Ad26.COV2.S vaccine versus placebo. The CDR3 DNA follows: TGCGCCAGCAGCCTTGGATCGACAGATACGCAGTATTTT. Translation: CASSLGSTDTQYF.